This TCR beta chain is from a study of response to subunit inactivated influenza vaccine. Study findings and constraints: Authors suggested each seasonal flu vaccination may recruit only limited numbers of new T cells.

The CDR3 is 14 amino acids. Germline assignment: CDR1 SGHAT and CDR2 FQNNGV. V was clipped by 6 bases and J by 4 bases, with 15 bases between them. TCRdb called the RT-PCR reads again in MiXCR, with one record for every CDR3 protein. The sample lists 530,000 or so distinct CDR3 sequences; 14% were seen once. This clonotype was recorded a few times. Its target is not known. Sequencing was performed on PBMCs from blood, taken roughly 12 days after vaccination. This clonotype was obtained from a middle-aged man who received an inactivated influenza vaccine. The chain employs TRBV11-2 and TRBJ2-5, with a tentative D call TRBD2 (5 bases). The CDR3 sequence: CASSPLGVGETQYF. In DNA form, the CDR3 reads TGTGCCAGCAGTCCTCTGGGAGTAGGAGAGACCCAGTACTTC.